These T cell receptor beta chains were read from a single sample in a study of blood T cell repertoires in COVID-19. Measured with immunoSEQ multiplex PCR; TCRdb has only the in-frame clones, and not every one. The table lists about 150,000 clones, roughly 83% of them singletons. The sequencing sample was made of peripheral blood. These receptors all stem from a woman at least 80 years old with acute or convalescent COVID-19. Each CDR3 is given with its conserved first and last residue. The order of the fields is D gene, clone size, V gene, J gene, CDR3 protein, CDR3 DNA. D genes are given only for firm matches. A clone size is listed for some rows: how often the clone was seen (once, few, many), or a class if it is expanded.

NA	NA	TRBV6-2/TRBV6-3	TRBJ1-4	CASSYSVSGWNEKLFF	TGTGCCAGCAGTTACTCGGTCAGCGGCTGGAATGAAAAACTGTTTTTT
NA	NA	TRBV20-1	TRBJ1-6	CSAREEGPLHF	TGCAGTGCTAGAGAGGAGGGGCCCCTCCACTTT
NA	NA	TRBV5-1	TRBJ2-2	CASSLQGHTGELFF	TGCGCCAGCAGCTTACAGGGACACACCGGGGAGCTGTTTTTT
TRBD1	NA	TRBV19	TRBJ1-3	CASSAKTGTGRSGNTIYF	TGTGCCAGTAGTGCGAAGACCGGGACAGGGCGGTCTGGAAACACCATATATTTT
NA	NA	TRBV11-3	TRBJ2-1	CASSLRTGPIYNEQFF	TGTGCCAGCAGCTTACGAACAGGGCCCATCTACAATGAGCAGTTCTTC
NA	NA	TRBV3-1/TRBV3-2	TRBJ1-5	CASSQSGESNQPQHF	TGTGCCAGCAGCCAATCCGGGGAGAGCAATCAGCCCCAGCATTTT
NA	NA	TRBV12-5	TRBJ1-4	CASGPSGTNNEKLFF	TGTGCTAGTGGTCCGTCCGGGACAAACAATGAAAAACTGTTTTTT
TRBD1	NA	TRBV20-1	TRBJ1-2	CSASTGEISNYGYTF	TGCAGTGCTAGTACAGGGGAAATCTCTAACTATGGCTACACCTTC
NA	NA	TRBV2	TRBJ1-3	CASSTGIGNTIYF	TGTGCCAGCAGTACAGGTATAGGAAACACCATATATTTT
NA	NA	TRBV18	TRBJ1-4	CASSPLGGTNEKLFF	TGTGCCAGCTCACCACTGGGGGGAACTAATGAAAAACTGTTTTTT
TRBD2	NA	TRBV5-1	TRBJ2-7	CASRPGGSYEQYF	TGCGCCAGCAGACCGGGGGGCTCCTACGAGCAGTACTTC
TRBD2	NA	TRBV20-1	TRBJ2-3	CSAETGGRGYF	TGCAGTGCAGAGACGGGGGGGAGGGGGTATTTT
NA	NA	TRBV7-8	TRBJ1-1	CASSLLGFNTEAFF	TGTGCCAGCAGCCTCCTCGGGTTCAACACTGAAGCTTTCTTT
TRBD1	NA	TRBV30	TRBJ1-2	CAWRQTGGDGYTF	TGTGCCTGGAGACAGACAGGGGGCGATGGCTACACCTTC
NA	NA	TRBV15	TRBJ2-1	CATSRVRGYNEQFF	TGTGCCACCAGCAGAGTCCGGGGCTACAATGAGCAGTTCTTC
NA	NA	TRBV27	TRBJ1-6	CASSLSRSVDNSPLHF	TGTGCCAGCAGTTTATCGAGGAGTGTGGATAATTCACCCCTCCACTTT
NA	NA	TRBV18	TRBJ2-5	CASSPTGLETQYF	TGTGCCAGCTCACCAACAGGGCTGGAGACCCAGTACTTC
NA	NA	TRBV11-2	TRBJ1-1	CASSSTGLSEAFF	TGTGCCAGCAGCTCAACAGGGCTTTCTGAAGCTTTCTTT
NA	NA	TRBV7-3	TRBJ2-4	CASSLGGTKNIQYF	TGTGCCAGCAGCTTAGGGGGGACCAAAAACATTCAGTACTTC
NA	few	TRBV20-1	TRBJ2-7	CSAELEDEQYF	TGCAGTGCGGAATTGGAGGACGAGCAGTACTTC
TRBD2	NA	TRBV7-8	TRBJ2-1	CASSFSGGAVNEQFF	TGTGCCAGCAGCTTTAGCGGGGGGGCGGTCAATGAGCAGTTCTTC
TRBD2	NA	TRBV29-1	TRBJ2-4	CSVRTSGGASAKNIQYF	TGCAGCGTCAGGACTAGCGGGGGGGCTAGCGCCAAAAACATTCAGTACTTC
TRBD2	once	TRBV5-1	TRBJ2-2	CASSSRLAGDTGELFF	TGCGCCAGCAGCTCCAGACTAGCGGGGGACACCGGGGAGCTGTTTTTT
TRBD1	NA	TRBV18	TRBJ1-1	CASSPLTDRGAFF	TGTGCCAGCTCACCACTCACGGACAGGGGAGCTTTCTTT